A single sample is the source of the 10 T cell receptor beta chains below, sequenced in a study of OX40 agonist ivuxolimab in advanced cancers. Library construction relied on the immunoSEQ multiplex PCR assay. This is the immuneACCESS table as TCRdb keeps it, with only in-frame sequences that have V and J called. A part of the clones is gone; compared with another copy, unresolved V genes explain less than half, and the rest is unexplained. The sample records tens of thousands of clones, around 89% of which are singletons. The ten top clones hold approximately 0.5% of the sample. Sequencing used CD4+ or CD8+ T cells sorted from blood, obtained in a trial of the OX40 agonist ivuxolimab. These receptors were collected from an adult with an advanced solid tumor such as melanoma, head and neck, liver or kidney cancer.

The V call is TRBV5-1, the J call TRBJ2-3; D perhaps matches TRBD2 (5 bases). V was pared by 3 bases and J by 4 bases, with 15 bases between. The CDR3 runs 15 residues. CDR1 and CDR2 from the germline V gene are SGHRS and YFSETQ. The CDR3 coding sequence is TGCGCCAGCAGCTCGGCCCGAGCGGTTTCAGATACGCAGTATTTT. This gives the protein CASSSARAVSDTQYF.

The CDR3 spells CASRSLALVDSRAKNIQYF. CDR3 nucleotide sequence: TGTGCCAGCAGAAGCCTAGCCCTCGTGGACAGTCGAGCCAAAAACATTCAGTACTTC. J is TRBJ2-4 and V is TRBV28; D may be TRBD1 (6 bases). Trimming left V 6 bases short and J 0 bases short, with 24 bases between. CDR1 is MDHEN, CDR2 SYDVKM, per germline. The CDR3 loop spans 19 amino acids.

The rearrangement uses TRBV18 and TRBJ2-7; TRBD1 matches 7 bases. This CDR3 comprises 14 residues. V lost 4 bases, J lost 4 bases, and 7 bases stayed unmatched. CDR1 KGHSH and CDR2 LQKENI come from the germline V gene. The chain's CDR3 is CASSLRQGEYEQYF. The CDR3 DNA reads as TGTGCCAGCTCACTCCGACAGGGTGAATACGAGCAGTACTTC.

The chain carries TRBV5-4 and TRBJ1-2, with 12 positions matching TRBD1. The CDR3 has 18 amino acids. Unmatched junction bases numbered 12, after V lost 2 bases and J lost 4 bases. Germline CDR1 SGHNT, CDR2 YYREEE (reference sequence). CDR3 loop: CASSLGTGGPSAGYGYTF. CDR3 bases: TGTGCCAGCAGCTTAGGGACAGGGGGCCCATCAGCGGGCTATGGCTACACCTTC. The whole variable domain, filled in from reference TRBV5-4 and TRBJ1-2, reads ETGVTQSPTHLIKTRGQQVTLRCSSQSGHNTVSWYQQALGQGPQFIFQYYREEENGRGNFPPRFSGLQFPNYSSELNVNALELDDSALYLCASSLGTGGPSAGYGYTFGSGTRLTVV.

This clone was seen only once. The chain employs TRBV4-1 and TRBJ1-4; D is unclear. Germline V gives CDR1 MGHRA, CDR2 YSYEKL. The CDR3 runs 15 residues. V shed 0 bases and J shed 8 bases, with 13 bases lying between them. Written as DNA, the CDR3 is TGCGCCAGCAGCCAAGAGGGCAGCCGGCGGGAAAAACTGTTTTTT. Translating gives CASSQEGSRREKLFF.

The chain recombines TRBV30 with TRBJ1-6; D is ambiguous. This CDR3 comprises 13 residues. The germline CDR1 and CDR2 sequences are GTSNPN and SVGIG (reference sequence). Deletions cut 0 bases from V and 6 bases from J, with 6 bases between. The CDR3 protein is CAWSVGFNSPLHF. Written as DNA, the CDR3 is TGTGCCTGGAGTGTGGGGTTTAATTCACCCCTCCACTTT.

The chain joins TRBV30 to TRBJ1-6, with D maybe TRBD1 (5 bases). CDR1 GTSNPN and CDR2 SVGIG come from the germline V gene (reference sequence). Trimming left V 0 bases short and J 10 bases short, with 13 bases between. The CDR3 is 14 amino acids. Here the CDR3 DNA reads TGTGCCTGGAGTGTTGGAGGGGTAGGATCACCCCTCCACTTT. Translated: CAWSVGGVGSPLHF.

The chain joins TRBV5-4 to TRBJ1-1; D gene unclear. The CDR3 runs 12 residues. The ends were cut back, 0 bases at V and 4 bases at J, with 4 bases in the middle. From germline, CDR1 is SGHNT and CDR2 YYREEE (reference sequence). CDR3 nucleotides: TGTGCCAGCAGCTTGGGGATCACTGAAGCTTTCTTT. Protein product: CASSLGITEAFF. Filled out from reference TRBV5-4 and TRBJ1-1, the complete variable domain reads ETGVTQSPTHLIKTRGQQVTLRCSSQSGHNTVSWYQQALGQGPQFIFQYYREEENGRGNFPPRFSGLQFPNYSSELNVNALELDDSALYLCASSLGITEAFFGQGTRLTVV.

This rearrangement joins TRBV9 to TRBJ2-5; D is perhaps TRBD1 or TRBD2 (5 bases each). This CDR3 has 15 residues. Germline V gene lookup returns CDR1 SGDLS and CDR2 YYNGEE. V shed 2 bases and J shed 5 bases, with 16 bases lying between them. CDR3 region: CASSVFPGPWETQYF. CDR3 nucleotides: TGTGCCAGCAGCGTTTTTCCGGGACCATGGGAGACCCAGTACTTC.

As regards this clone: This same CDR3 is encoded by further DNA sequences in the sample. The chain carries TRBV5-1 and TRBJ1-4, with D perhaps TRBD1 (5 bases). Looked up from germline, CDR1 is SGHRS and CDR2 is YFSETQ. Trimming shortened V by 5 bases and J by 2 bases, and 25 bases separated the two germline ends. The CDR3 contains 19 residues. CDR3 nucleotide sequence: TGCGCCAGCAGGTTAGGAGTAGGAAGGGGACCGGAGACTAATGAAAAACTGTTTTTT. The encoded protein is CASRLGVGRGPETNEKLFF.